Given below is one T cell receptor (beta chain) in context. Its antigen is unidentified. At one boundary the junction diverges from the germline segment, which might be a read error. ViraFEST assay sequencing came after antigen-specific CD4+ T cells were expanded with viral peptide pools. Following a 10-day culture, CD4+ T cells were purified. Participants each got two BNT162b2 or mRNA-1273 vaccine doses. Testing of the vaccine recipients showed negative nucleocapsid antibodies and no prior SARS-CoV-2 infection. This sample stems from a study of vaccination effects on CD4 cells after COVID-19. Study information: Post-vaccine samples followed the second dose by a median of 72 days.

Clones were sequenced by immunoSEQ multiplex PCR, and TCRdb holds only the in-frame ones, with some missing. Here the sample spans tens of thousands of clones, around 70% being singletons. The CDR3 covers 16 residues. Germline assignment: CDR1 SGHNT and CDR2 YENEEA. The sequence was obtained from a human donor who received a COVID-19 vaccine. The V and J genes are TRBV11-3 and TRBJ1-6; no firm D call. The sequencing here drew on CD4+ T cells from PBMCs cultured with HCoV-229E spike peptides, taken after COVID-19 vaccination. CDR3 in amino acids: CASNLRAGLYNSPLHF. CDR3 coding DNA: TGTGCCAGCAACTTACGGGCAGGCCTCTATAATTCACCCCTCCACTTT.